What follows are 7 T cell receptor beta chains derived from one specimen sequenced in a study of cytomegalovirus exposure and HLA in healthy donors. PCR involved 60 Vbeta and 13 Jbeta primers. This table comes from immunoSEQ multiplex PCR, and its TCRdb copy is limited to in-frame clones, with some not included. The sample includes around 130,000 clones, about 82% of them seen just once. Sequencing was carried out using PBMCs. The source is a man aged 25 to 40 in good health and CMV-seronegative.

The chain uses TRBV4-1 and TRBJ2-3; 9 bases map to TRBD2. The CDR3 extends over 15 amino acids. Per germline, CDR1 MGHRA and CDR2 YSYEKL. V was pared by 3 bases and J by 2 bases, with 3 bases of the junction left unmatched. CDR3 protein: CASSHGTSSTDTQYF. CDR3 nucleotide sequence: TGCGCCAGCAGCCACGGGACTAGCTCCACAGATACGCAGTATTTT.

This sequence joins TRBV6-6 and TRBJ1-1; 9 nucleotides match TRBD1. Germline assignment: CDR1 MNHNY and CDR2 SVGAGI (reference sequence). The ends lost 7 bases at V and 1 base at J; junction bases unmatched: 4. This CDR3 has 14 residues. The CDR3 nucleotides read TGTGCCAGCAACAGGGGGCGGGGGAACACTGAAGCTTTCTTT. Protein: CASNRGRGNTEAFF.

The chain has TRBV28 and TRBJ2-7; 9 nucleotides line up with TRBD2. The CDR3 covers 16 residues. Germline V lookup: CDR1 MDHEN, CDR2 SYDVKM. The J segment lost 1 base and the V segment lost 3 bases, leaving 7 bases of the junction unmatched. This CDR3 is CASSLSPSGVSYEQYF. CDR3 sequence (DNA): TGTGCCAGCAGTTTGAGTCCTAGCGGGGTATCCTACGAGCAGTACTTC.

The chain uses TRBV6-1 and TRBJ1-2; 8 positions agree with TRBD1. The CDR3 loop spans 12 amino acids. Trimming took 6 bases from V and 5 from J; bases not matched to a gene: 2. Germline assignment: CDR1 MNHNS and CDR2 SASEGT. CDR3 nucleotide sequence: TGTGCCAGCAGAGACAGGGGATATGGCTACACCTTC. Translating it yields CASRDRGYGYTF.

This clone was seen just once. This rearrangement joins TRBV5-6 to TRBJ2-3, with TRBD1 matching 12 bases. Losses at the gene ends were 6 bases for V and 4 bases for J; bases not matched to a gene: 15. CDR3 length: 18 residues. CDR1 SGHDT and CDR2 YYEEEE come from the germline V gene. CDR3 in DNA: TGTGCCAGCACCTCAAGCCTGGGACAGGGGGCCCCGGCAGATACGCAGTATTTT. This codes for CASTSSLGQGAPADTQYF.

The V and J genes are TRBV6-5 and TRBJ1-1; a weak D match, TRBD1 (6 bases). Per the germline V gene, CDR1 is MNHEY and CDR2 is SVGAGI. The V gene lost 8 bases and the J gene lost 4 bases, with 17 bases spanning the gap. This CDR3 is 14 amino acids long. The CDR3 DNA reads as TGTGCCAGCCAGGGGAGGGGAGTCCGCACTGAAGCTTTCTTT. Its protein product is CASQGRGVRTEAFF.

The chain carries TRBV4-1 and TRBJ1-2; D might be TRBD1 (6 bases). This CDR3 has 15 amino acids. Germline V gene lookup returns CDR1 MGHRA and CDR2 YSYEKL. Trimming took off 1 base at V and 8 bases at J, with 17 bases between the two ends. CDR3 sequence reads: CASSQVGTRLRGYTF. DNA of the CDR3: TGCGCCAGCAGCCAAGTTGGGACAAGATTACGAGGCTACACCTTC.